Below are 11 T cell receptor beta chains sequenced from a single sample in a study of OX40 agonist ivuxolimab in advanced cancers. Profiled with immunoSEQ multiplex PCR; TCRdb holds only in-frame clones, not every one. Of some 74,000 clones in the sample, over 75% were seen once. The specimen comprised CD4+ or CD8+ T cells sorted from blood, sampled in a trial of the OX40 agonist ivuxolimab. The receptors stem from an adult with an advanced solid tumor such as melanoma, head and neck, liver or kidney cancer.

J is TRBJ2-2 and V is TRBV7-9, with D unclear. The CDR3 is made up of 15 amino acids. V was trimmed by 2 bases and J by 5 bases, leaving 12 bases between them. Germline CDR1 and CDR2: SEHNR and FQNEAQ (reference sequence). The CDR3 spells CASSLTNLGTGELFF. The CDR3, as DNA: TGTGCCAGCAGCTTAACGAACCTAGGGACCGGGGAGCTGTTTTTT. The variable domain in full, with the rest retrieved from reference TRBV7-9 and TRBJ2-2, is DTGVSQNPRHKITKRGQNVTFRCDPISEHNRLYWYRQTLGQGPEFLTYFQNEAQLEKSRLLSDRFSAERPKGSFSTLEIQRTEQGDSAMYLCASSLTNLGTGELFFGEGSRLTVL.

The rearrangement uses TRBV7-9 and TRBJ1-4; possible D gene TRBD1, 6 bases. Germline-derived CDR1 and CDR2 are SEHNR and FQNEAQ (reference sequence). The CDR3 totals 19 residues. Trimming removed 4 bases at V and 0 bases at J, with 21 bases between. The DNA of the CDR3 is TGTGCCAGCAGCTCTCGGGGACTCCGGACAGCGGCAACTAATGAAAAACTGTTTTTT. Translation gives CASSSRGLRTAATNEKLFF.

V and J are TRBV25-1 and TRBJ2-1; D is possibly TRBD2 (6 bases). Between the trimmed V and J ends, which lost 4 bases and 4 bases, there was a span of 14 bases. The CDR3 loop spans 15 amino acids. Germline V gene lookup returns CDR1 MGHDK and CDR2 SYGVNS. The CDR3 region is CASSVGGPAYNEQFF. CDR3 coding DNA: TGTGCCAGCAGTGTAGGAGGGCCCGCTTACAATGAGCAGTTCTTC.

V is TRBV4-1 and J is TRBJ2-4, with TRBD1 as a possible D gene (6 bases). Germline CDR1 and CDR2: MGHRA and YSYEKL. V gave up 3 bases and J gave up 0 bases, with 15 bases separating them. The CDR3 sequence is 17 residues long. The CDR3 DNA reads as TGCGCCAGCAGCCACTTCCCAGGGGAACCAGCCAAAAACATTCAGTACTTC. This encodes CASSHFPGEPAKNIQYF.

The chain is built from TRBV4-1 and TRBJ2-3, with TRBD1 identical over 11 bases. The CDR3 extends over 14 amino acids. Germline V gives CDR1 MGHRA, CDR2 YSYEKL. J was trimmed by 6 bases and V by 1 base; bases with no gene match: 0. CDR3 residues: CASSQGDRGDTQYF. For the CDR3, the DNA is TGCGCCAGCAGCCAAGGGGACAGGGGGGATACGCAGTATTTT.

This chain connects TRBV27 to TRBJ1-5, with 7 bases that match TRBD1. The V gene end was trimmed by 5 bases and the J gene end by 5 bases; junction bases not matched to a gene: 12. Germline CDR1 and CDR2: MNHEY and SMNVEV (reference sequence). This CDR3 contains 16 residues. The CDR3: CASSIGQARLDQPQHF. CDR3 nucleotide sequence: TGTGCCAGCAGTATCGGACAGGCAAGATTGGATCAGCCCCAGCATTTT.

This clone has a single count. The V and J genes are TRBV11-2 and TRBJ2-1; TRBD2 aligns across 7 bases. J was trimmed by 7 bases and V by 6 bases; bases with no gene match: 15. The CDR3 has 16 amino acids. From germline, CDR1 is SGHAT and CDR2 FQNNGV. The CDR3 loop is CASSPGGGRQRNEQFF. DNA of the CDR3: TGTGCCAGCAGTCCCGGCGGGGGACGTCAACGAAATGAGCAGTTCTTC.

The chain joins TRBV30 to TRBJ2-1; D perhaps matches TRBD2 (5 bases). V was clipped by 0 bases and J by 9 bases, with 12 bases between them. The CDR3 runs to 13 residues. Germline CDR1 GTSNPN, CDR2 SVGIG (reference sequence). CDR3 DNA: TGTGCCTGGAGTGTACATGGGAGCTTTGAGCAGTTCTTC. Translated, it gives CAWSVHGSFEQFF. Full variable domain (outside the CDR3, taken from reference TRBV30 and TRBJ2-1): SQTIHQWPATLVQPVGSPLSLECTVEGTSNPNLYWYRQAAGRGLQLLFYSVGIGQISSEVPQNLSASRPQDRQFILSSKKLLLSDSGFYLCAWSVHGSFEQFFGPGTRLTVL.

In this sample, this clone turned up a few times. V usage is TRBV27 and J usage is TRBJ2-1, with a weak D call TRBD2 (5 bases). Germline lookup yields CDR1 MNHEY and CDR2 SMNVEV (reference sequence). This CDR3 is built from 14 residues. Trimming took 6 bases from V and 4 from J, leaving 13 bases between them. CDR3 in amino acids: CASRFDGEYNEQFF. For the CDR3, the DNA is TGTGCCAGCAGATTCGACGGGGAATACAATGAGCAGTTCTTC.

This rearrangement joins TRBV18 to TRBJ2-3; no definite D call. Looked up from germline, CDR1 is KGHSH and CDR2 is LQKENI. V gave up 3 bases and J gave up 0 bases, with 10 bases separating them. The CDR3 is 15 residues long. CDR3 loop: CASSPLQPSTDTQYF. The CDR3 nucleotides are TGTGCCAGCTCACCCCTCCAGCCCAGCACAGATACGCAGTATTTT.

The chain links TRBV9 to TRBJ2-3, with 10 positions matching TRBD2. The CDR3 loop spans 14 amino acids. J gave up 6 bases and V 3 bases, and 4 bases lay outside the gene matches. Germline CDR1 reads SGDLS; CDR2 reads YYNGEE. The CDR3 is CASSESGREDTQYF. The CDR3 nucleotides read TGTGCCAGCAGCGAGAGCGGGAGGGAGGATACGCAGTATTTT.